This T cell receptor (beta chain) was documented in a study of T cells in Graves' hyperthyroidism and ophthalmopathy. This clonotype was recorded many times. Regions amplified from RNA transcripts were the TCR beta CDR3 regions. The HTBI primer set was used in a first-round RT-PCR of the TCR CDR3. TCRdb independently ran MiXCR on the multiplex PCR reads; one entry per CDR3 protein. The data hold under 600,000 distinct CDR3 sequences, with 15% to 20% observed a single time. The germline V gene encodes CDR1 SGHRS and CDR2 YFSETQ. The CDR3 sequence is 13 residues long. V was trimmed by 0 bases and J by 5 bases, leaving 8 bases between them.

This chain connects TRBV5-1 to TRBJ1-1, with TRBD1 as a possible D gene (6 bases). Material for sequencing was blood. The clonotype was recovered from a woman in her 40s with Graves' ophthalmopathy. CDR3 sequence reads: CASSLATGTEAFF. In nucleotides, the CDR3 is TGCGCCAGCAGCTTGGCTACAGGGACTGAAGCTTTCTTT.